The present TCR beta chain was sequenced within a study of blood T cell repertoires in COVID-19. About the study: COVID-19 samples, acute and convalescent, were from the United States, Italy and Spain.

Original analysis: Reference gene primer amplification gave estimated nucleated cell counts. Sequenced by immunoSEQ multiplex PCR; TCRdb stores in-frame clones only, minus some. That table is the source of V, J and clone size, and D and trimming were worked out from the DNA. Among some 100,000 clones, about 89% were seen once, and the ten largest hold approximately 10%. The germline V gene has CDR1 LNHNV and CDR2 YYDKDF (reference sequence). The CDR3 has 13 residues. Deletions cut 2 bases from V and 6 bases from J, with 5 bases between. The chain uses TRBV15 and TRBJ1-6, with D unclear. This TCR was sampled from a man aged 45-60 years with acute or convalescent COVID-19. Sequencing was done on a sample of peripheral blood. The CDR3 spells CATSRPFNSPLHF. CDR3 nucleotides: TGTGCCACCAGCAGACCTTTTAATTCACCCCTCCACTTT.